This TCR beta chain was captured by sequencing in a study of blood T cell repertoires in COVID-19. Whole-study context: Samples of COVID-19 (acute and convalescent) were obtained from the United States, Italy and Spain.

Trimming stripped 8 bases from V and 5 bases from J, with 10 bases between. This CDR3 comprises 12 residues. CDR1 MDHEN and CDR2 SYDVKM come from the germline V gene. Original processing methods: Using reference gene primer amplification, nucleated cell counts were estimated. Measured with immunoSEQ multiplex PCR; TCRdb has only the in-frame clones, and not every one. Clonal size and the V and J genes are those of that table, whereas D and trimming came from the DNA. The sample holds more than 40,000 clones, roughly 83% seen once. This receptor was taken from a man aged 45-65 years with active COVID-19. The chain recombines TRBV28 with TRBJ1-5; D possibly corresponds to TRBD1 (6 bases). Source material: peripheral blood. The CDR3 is CASGGADQPQHF. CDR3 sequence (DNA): TGTGCCAGCGGGGGGGCCGATCAGCCCCAGCATTTT.